The entry that follows covers one T cell receptor beta chain sequence. The entirety of the isolated RNA underwent reverse transcription, so expressed TCRB transcripts were sequenced. TCRdb's table, derived via immunoSEQ multiplex PCR, lists solely in-frame clones and lacks some. The data contain 300,000 to 350,000 clones, less than 9.5% of them singletons. V lost 5 bases to trimming and J lost 7 bases; unmatched junction nucleotides: 7. In germline, CDR1 is SGHNT, CDR2 YENEEA. CDR3 size: 13 residues. The sample belongs to a study of beta chain features in type 1 diabetes. Background on the study: Age, gender, cell numbers and subset yield matched between patients and controls.

Cell sorting via CD45RO/CCR7/CD25/CD127/CD95/CD27 was performed to obtain CD4+ naive, central memory, regulatory and stem cell-like memory cells. Sequencing was carried out using central memory CD4+ T cells from blood. The rearrangement links TRBV11-3 to TRBJ2-5; TRBD2 agrees at 7 bases. The origin of this receptor is a woman in her late teens or twenties in good health. CDR3 loop: CASSPGLGGTQYF. In DNA form, the CDR3 reads TGTGCCAGCAGCCCTGGACTAGGCGGGACCCAGTACTTC.